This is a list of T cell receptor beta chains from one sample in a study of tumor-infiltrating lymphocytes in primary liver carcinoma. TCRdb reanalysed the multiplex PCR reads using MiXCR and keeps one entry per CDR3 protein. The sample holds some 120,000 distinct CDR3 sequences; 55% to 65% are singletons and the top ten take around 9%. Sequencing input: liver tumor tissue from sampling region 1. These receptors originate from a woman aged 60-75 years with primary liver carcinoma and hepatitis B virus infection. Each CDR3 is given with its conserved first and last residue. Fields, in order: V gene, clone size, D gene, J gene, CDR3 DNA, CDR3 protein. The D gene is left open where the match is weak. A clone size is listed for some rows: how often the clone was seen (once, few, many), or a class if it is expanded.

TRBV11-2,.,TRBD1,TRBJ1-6,TGTGCTAGCAACCTCTCCGGGACAGCTAATTCACCCCTCCACTTT,CASNLSGTANSPLHF
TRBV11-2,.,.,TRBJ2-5,TGTGCCAGCAGGCGAAGGAGAGGGGAGACCCGGTACTTC,CASRRRRGETRYF
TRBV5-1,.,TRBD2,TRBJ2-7,TGCGCCAGCAGCAAAGAGTCTAGCGGGAGGATGGGAACCTACGAGCACTACTTC,CASSKESSGRMGTYEHYF
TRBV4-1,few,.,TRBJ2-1,TGCGCCAGCAGCCAAGATCCCCGGGCGGGGCGTCTCTCCTACAATGAGCGGTTCTTC,CASSQDPRAGRLSYNERFF
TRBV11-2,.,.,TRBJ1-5,TGTGCCAGTAAATCAGGACCGTTTTCGCCCCAGCATTTT,CASKSGPFSPQHF
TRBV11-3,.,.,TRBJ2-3,TGTACCAGAAGCTTTGGGCAGGGGGGAGATACGCAGTATTTT,CTRSFGQGGDTQYF
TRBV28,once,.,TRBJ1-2,TGTGCCAGCAGTCCGGGACCTAACTATGGCTACACCTTC,CASSPGPNYGYTF
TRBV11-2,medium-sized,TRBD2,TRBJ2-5,TGTGCCAGCAGCCCCTATGGCGGGAGAACACAAGAGACCCAGTACTTC,CASSPYGGRTQETQYF
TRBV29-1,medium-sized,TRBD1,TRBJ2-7,TGCAGCGTTACCGGGACAGGGGTTTCCCTAAGAATGGAGTACTTC,CSVTGTGVSLRMEYF
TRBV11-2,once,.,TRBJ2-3,TGTGCCAGCAGCTGGAGGGCCCCGGCAGATATGCAGTATTTT,CASSWRAPADMQYF
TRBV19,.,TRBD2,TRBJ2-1,TGTGCCAGTAGATCGCGGGGACTAGCGGGAAATGAGCAGTTCTTC,CASRSRGLAGNEQFF
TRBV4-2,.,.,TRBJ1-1,TGTGCCAGCAGCTCAAACAGCCCTGAGGCTGTCTTT,CASSSNSPEAVF
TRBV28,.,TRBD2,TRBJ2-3,TGTGCCAGCAGTTCCCCAAGGCGCGGGAGTAGAACAGATACGCAGTATTTT,CASSSPRRGSRTDTQYF
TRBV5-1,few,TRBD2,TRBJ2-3,TGCGCCAGCAGCCCCGGACTAGCGGGATCGTTGGATACGCAGTATTTT,CASSPGLAGSLDTQYF
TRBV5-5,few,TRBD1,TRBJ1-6,TGTGCCAGCAGCTCCGGGGACAGGGAGAGGTCGGCCCTCCACTTT,CASSSGDRERSALHF
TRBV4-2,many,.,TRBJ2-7,TGTGCCAGCAGCCAAGTAGAAGCCTACGAGCAGTACTTC,CASSQVEAYEQYF
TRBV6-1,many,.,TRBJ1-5,TGTGCCAGCATTGAGGCCACCGGAGGTTTCCAGCCCCAGCATTTT,CASIEATGGFQPQHF
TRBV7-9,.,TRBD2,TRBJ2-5,TGTGCCAGCGGCCCCCGGACTAGCGGGAACCGAGAGACCCAGTACTTC,CASGPRTSGNRETQYF
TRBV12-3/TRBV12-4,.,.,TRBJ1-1,.,CVSVVGAGTETFF